This T cell receptor beta chain was sequenced in a study of blood T cell repertoires in COVID-19. Overall study: Sites across the United States, Italy and Spain contributed samples from acute and convalescent COVID-19. Sample material is recorded as cDNA or gDNA derived from T cells, B-cell-depleted T cells, or PBMCs.

Cohorts were assigned according to the clinical history that participants reported. In the original processing: Amplifying reference gene primers gave estimates of nucleated cell counts. Only in-frame clones appear in the TCRdb table, and some are missing; sequencing was by immunoSEQ multiplex PCR. For V, J and clone size, that table is used; D and trimming come from the DNA. Among just over 350,000 clones listed, about 90% were seen once. The V gene's germline CDR1 is LGHDT and CDR2 YNNKEL (reference sequence). The CDR3 has 14 amino acids. J was trimmed by 11 bases and V by 4 bases; bases with no gene match: 13.

The sequencing input was PBMCs or T cells enriched from blood (not recorded which). This chain uses TRBV3-1 (or the pseudogene TRBV3-2) with TRBJ1-1; 7 nucleotides agree with TRBD1. The source is a woman aged 25 to 39 who had recovered from COVID-19. The chain's CDR3 is CASSRLKGDRRAFF. In DNA, the CDR3 is TGTGCCAGCAGCCGATTGAAGGGGGACAGACGGGCTTTCTTT.